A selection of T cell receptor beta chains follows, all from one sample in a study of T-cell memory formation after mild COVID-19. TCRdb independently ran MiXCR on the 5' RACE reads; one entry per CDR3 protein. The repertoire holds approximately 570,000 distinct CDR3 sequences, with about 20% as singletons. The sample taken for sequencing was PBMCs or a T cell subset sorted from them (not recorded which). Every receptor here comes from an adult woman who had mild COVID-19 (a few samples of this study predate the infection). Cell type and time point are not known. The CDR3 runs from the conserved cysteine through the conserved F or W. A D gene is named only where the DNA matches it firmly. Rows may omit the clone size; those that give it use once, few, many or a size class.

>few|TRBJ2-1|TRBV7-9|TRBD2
TGTGCCAGCAGCCTTCCATGGGGAGGGAGCGTGGACAATGAGCAGTTCTTC
CASSLPWGGSVDNEQFF
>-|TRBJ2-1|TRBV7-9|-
TGTGCCAGCAGCCCCCTGGGGGGGGGGCCGGGCGATGAGCAGTTCTTC
CASSPLGGGPGDEQFF
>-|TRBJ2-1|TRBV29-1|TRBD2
TGCAGCACTTCTAGCGGGACACGGGATGAGCAGTTCTTC
CSTSSGTRDEQFF
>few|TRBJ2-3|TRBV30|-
TGTGCCTGGAAGGTTAGGGGTACAGATACGCAGTATTTT
CAWKVRGTDTQYF
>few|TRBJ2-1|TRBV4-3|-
TGCGCCAGCAGCCAAGATACGCCGGATGAGCAGTTCTTC
CASSQDTPDEQFF
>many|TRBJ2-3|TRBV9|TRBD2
TGTGCCAGCAGCGCCCTAGCGGGATCTAGCACAGATACGCAGTATTTT
CASSALAGSSTDTQYF
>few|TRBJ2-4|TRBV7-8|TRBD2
TGTGCCAGCAGCTTAGGTGTTCTAGCGGGGGCCCGGGGAGCCAAAAACATTCAGTACTTC
CASSLGVLAGARGAKNIQYF
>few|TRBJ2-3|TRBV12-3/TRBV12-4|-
TGTGCCAGCAGTTCCGGGACTTCTGTGTATTTT
CASSSGTSVYF
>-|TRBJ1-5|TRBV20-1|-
TGCAGTGCTAGGGAGATAGGCTTTTATCAGCCCCAGCATTTT
CSAREIGFYQPQHF
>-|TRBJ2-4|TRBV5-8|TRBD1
TGTGCCAGCAGCCTAAGGGGGCCCAAAAACATTAAGTACTTC
CASSLRGPKNIKYF
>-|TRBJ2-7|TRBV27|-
TGTGCCAGCCGATACACAGGGGAGCAGTACTTC
CASRYTGEQYF
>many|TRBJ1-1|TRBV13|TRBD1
TGTGCCAGCAGCCTGACCGGGACAGGGAACACTGAAGCTTTCTTT
CASSLTGTGNTEAFF
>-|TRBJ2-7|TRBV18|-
TGTGCCAGCTTCACAACCGGGGGCTACGAGCAGTACTTC
CASFTTGGYEQYF